Reported below is one TCR beta chain. As yet, its antigen is unknown. This entry comes from a study of shared clonotypes between healthy human individuals. At the level of the study: CD8 memory received one plate per donor, CD8 naive two, CD4 memory three and CD4 naive three. Study-wide results and limits: Of the naive CD4 clonotypes, 4% to 5% were shared across a handful of donors. Generation probabilities of non-shared clonotypes were lower (relative to those shared by all four donors).

Germline CDR1 LGHNA, CDR2 YSLEER. The CDR3 runs 14 residues. Trimming took 4 bases from V and 0 from J, leaving 10 bases between them. Donors included only healthy HIV-negative adults lacking recent acute infections or vaccinations. The table came from immunoSEQ multiplex PCR; TCRdb's copy has only in-frame clones and leaves some out. The table has about 1.5 million clones, approximately 98% seen once. The rearrangement joins TRBV4-3 to TRBJ2-7; D is ambiguous. The receptor's source is a man aged 25-45 years in good health. Input material: naive CD4+ T cells sorted from blood. The subset here: CD45RA+ positively selected. The CDR3 here is CASSRGRSSYEQYF. CDR3 coding DNA: TGCGCCAGCAGCCGCGGACGTAGCTCCTACGAGCAGTACTTC.